The TCR beta chain described here comes from a study of T-cell reconstitution after alpha-beta-depleted transplantation in children (TCRdb year 2016). Regarding the study in general: Using TCR repertoire profiling, the study followed T-cell immune reconstitution in a quantitative way in children after TCRalphabeta/CD19-depleted allogeneic hematopoietic cell transplantation. Overall study results and their limits: In some patients, the high TCRbeta diversity seen at day 60 was put down to recipient T cells and intrathymic progenitors that had survived conditioning. About two months after transplant, the apparently early recovery of alphabetaT-cell counts reportedly depended on just several hundred clones that had expanded rapidly and came from non-depleted graft cells. Hyperexpanded clone frequencies declined over subsequent months; after one year, T-cell counts and TCRbeta diversity were mostly attributed to newly produced T cells.

This clonotype was seen many times. Its binding antigen is unknown. Per-base qualities were not stored, and no clone one base away is much larger. The CDR3 sequence holds 15 residues, the cysteine and phenylalanine included. This entry keeps only the CDR3 DNA: 45 bases, framed from base 1. According to the germline V gene, CDR1 reads SGHVS and CDR2 reads FNYEAQ. V ends up 1 base short and J 5 bases short, with an unmatched junction base count of 7. The sample's treatment or condition label is to be understood as: allogeneic hematopoietic cell transplantation with graft depleted of TCRalphabeta T cells and CD19 B cells. The children who served as transplant recipients had been given grafts of TCRalphabeta/CD19-depleted allogeneic hematopoietic cells. Libraries were made using PCR. The sequencer listed for this sample is Illumina HiSeq 2500. TCR libraries were prepared with molecular barcoding, using unique molecular identifiers to normalize TCRbeta repertoire quantification. TCRdb passed the public sequencing reads through fastp at Q25 and MiXCR, retaining productive beta sequences. CDR3 protein duplicates are merged, each entry listing the most common genes and DNA. Here the sample has 600,000 to 700,000 distinct CDR3 sequences; approximately 14% occur a single time. The top ten clonotypes cover 0.79% of the sample.

This specimen consisted of PBMCs, obtained before TCRalphabeta/CD19-depleted stem cell transplant. In this chain, TRBV7-6 is recombined with TRBJ2-5; a stretch of 7 junction bases matches TRBD2. The receptor's source is a girl aged 2-9 years with congenital amegakaryocytic thrombocytopenia, due to receive a stem cell transplant. DNA sequence: TGTGCCAGCAGCTTAGAGTATAAGACTAGCGAGACCCAGTACTTC. Its protein is CASSLEYKTSETQYF.